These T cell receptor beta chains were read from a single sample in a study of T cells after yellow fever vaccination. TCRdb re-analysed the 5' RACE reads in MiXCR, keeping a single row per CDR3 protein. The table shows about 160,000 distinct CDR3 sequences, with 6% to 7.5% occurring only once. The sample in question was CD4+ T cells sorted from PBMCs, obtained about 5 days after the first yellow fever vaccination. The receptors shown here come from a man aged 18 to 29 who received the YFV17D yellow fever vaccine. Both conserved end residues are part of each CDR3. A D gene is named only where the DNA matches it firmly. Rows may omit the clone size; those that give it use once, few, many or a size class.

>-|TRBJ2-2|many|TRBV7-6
TGTGCCAGCAGCTTAGAAGCGACGGTGAACACCGGGGAGCTGTTTTTT
CASSLEATVNTGELFF
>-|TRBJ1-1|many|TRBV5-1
TGCGCCAGCAGTAGCGAACCTATGAACACTGAAGCTTTCTTT
CASSSEPMNTEAFF
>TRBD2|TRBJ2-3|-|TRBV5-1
TGCGCCAGCAGCTTGACCGCGGGGGGGATCACAGATACGCAGTATTTT
CASSLTAGGITDTQYF
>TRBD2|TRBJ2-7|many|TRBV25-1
TGTGCCAGCAGTGAATATTACGCTCCGACAGCCGGTGGCGGGGACTACTACGAGCAGTACTTC
CASSEYYAPTAGGGDYYEQYF
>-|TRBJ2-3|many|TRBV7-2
TGTGCCAGCAGCTTTTCTAGGGTCCAAGATACGCAGTATTTT
CASSFSRVQDTQYF
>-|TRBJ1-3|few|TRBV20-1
TGCAGTGCTAGGAACAACAGGGCTGGAAACACCATATATTTT
CSARNNRAGNTIYF
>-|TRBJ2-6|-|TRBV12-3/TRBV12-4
TGTGCCAGCAGTGTCCCGGGGGCTGGGGCCAACGTCCTGACTTTC
CASSVPGAGANVLTF
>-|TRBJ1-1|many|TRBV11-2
TGTGCCAGCAGCTTTCGGGTAGAACCGGGCCGGGAAGCTTTCTTT
CASSFRVEPGREAFF
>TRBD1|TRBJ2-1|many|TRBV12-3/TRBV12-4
TGTGCCAGCGGTACAGGGGAATTTCATGAGCAGTTCTTC
CASGTGEFHEQFF
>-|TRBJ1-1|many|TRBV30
TGTGCCTGGAGTGGCCAGATGAACACTGAAGCTTTCTTT
CAWSGQMNTEAFF
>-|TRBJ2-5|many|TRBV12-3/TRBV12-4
TGTGCCAGCAGTTTCCTACAAGAGACCCAGTACTTC
CASSFLQETQYF
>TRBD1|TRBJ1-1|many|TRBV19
TGTGCCAGTAGAATTAACAGGGGGGACACTGAAGCTTTCTTT
CASRINRGDTEAFF
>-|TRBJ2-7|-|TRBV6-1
TGTGCCAGCACGGACAGAGGCGAGCAGTACTTC
CASTDRGEQYF
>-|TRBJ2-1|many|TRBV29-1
TGCAGCGTTGAAATCTACGGGGATGAGCAGTTCTTC
CSVEIYGDEQFF
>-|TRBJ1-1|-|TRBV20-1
TGCAGTGCCCAGAGGTGGAAGGGCACTGAAGCTTTCTTT
CSAQRWKGTEAFF
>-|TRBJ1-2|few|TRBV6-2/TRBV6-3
TGTGCCAGCAACCGCCGGGGACAACCCTATGGCTACACCTTC
CASNRRGQPYGYTF
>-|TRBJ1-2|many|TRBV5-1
TGCGCCAGCAGCTTGGCCCAAGGGGCGGGCTATGGCTACACCTTC
CASSLAQGAGYGYTF
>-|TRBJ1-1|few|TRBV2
TGTGCCAGCAGTGAGGTCGGCGGTGGGAACACTGAAGCTTTCTTT
CASSEVGGGNTEAFF
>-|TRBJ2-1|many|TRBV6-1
TGTGCCAGCAGTGATCGGGCGATTGAGCAGTTCTTC
CASSDRAIEQFF
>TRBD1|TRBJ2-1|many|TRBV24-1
TGTGCCACCAGTGATTTCGGACAGGGATCGGGTAATGAGCAGTTCTTC
CATSDFGQGSGNEQFF